This T cell receptor beta chain was retrieved from a study of long-term antiretroviral therapy in people with HIV. Study context: When the earliest samples were collected, ART was typically delayed until CD4 counts fell. Study-wide points: Despite increasing after ART, diversity remained lower than that of transplant donor controls. Repertoire dominance by clones expanded before ART was seen at all time points.

Researchers ran immunoSEQ v3.0 at survey level. Data came from immunoSEQ multiplex PCR; TCRdb stores just in-frame clones and leaves some out. This table holds tens of thousands of clones, approximately 94% found once. Germline V gives CDR1 MGHRA, CDR2 YSYEKL. V trimming: 2 bases; J trimming: 5 bases; junction bases outside the gene matches: 9. The CDR3 sequence is 16 residues long. Worth noting for this clone: Its cognate antigen is unknown.

This chain uses TRBV4-1 with TRBJ2-1; 7 bases align to TRBD2. The starting material was unsorted PBMCs, obtained about 7.4 years after starting antiretroviral therapy. The receptor was isolated from a man aged 45 to 65 with HIV. CDR3 sequence reads: CASSQWGGLADNEQFF. DNA for the CDR3: TGCGCCAGCAGCCAATGGGGAGGGCTAGCGGACAATGAGCAGTTCTTC.